This T cell receptor beta chain was retrieved from a study of blood T cell repertoires in COVID-19. The table came from immunoSEQ multiplex PCR; TCRdb's copy has only in-frame clones and leaves some out. The sample lists 60,000 to 80,000 clones; around 89% were seen once. The CDR3 contains 15 residues. V lost 3 bases, J lost 14 bases, and 18 bases stayed unmatched. Germline loops: CDR1 LGHDT, CDR2 YNNKEL (reference sequence). The material sequenced was peripheral blood. The gene calls are TRBV3-1 (or the pseudogene TRBV3-2) and TRBJ1-2, with 7 bases identical to TRBD1. This TCR was recovered from a man between 60 and 75 years old with acute or convalescent COVID-19. This CDR3 is CASSQNLPGQIFYTF. The CDR3 region has the DNA TGTGCCAGCAGCCAGAACCTACCGGGACAGATCTTTTATACCTTC.